This T cell receptor (beta chain) was sequenced in a study of T cell responses to AZD1222 COVID-19 vaccine (dated by TCRdb to the early 2020s). The study in broad terms: AZD1222 recipients whose second dose came at about 4 weeks and those whose second dose came at about 12 weeks were combined into one group, since spike-specific TCR depth and breadth did not differ between the two schedules. TCR sequencing was performed for roughly 250 trial participants, of whom about 200 were given two doses of AZD1222 and around 25 were given two doses of MenACWY control vaccine. Trial participants were enrolled by age into subgroups of 18-55, 56-69 and 70-plus years, and about 150, 27 and 61 TCR-sequenced participants, respectively, were included in these subgroups. Summary of the overall study and its limitations: Most participants were white British and females outnumbered males, and the authors suggested that clonal diversity may have been underestimated. Conclusions about previously exposed vaccinees are limited because only five to seven AZD1222 recipients were SARS-CoV-2 seropositive at baseline. After two AZD1222 doses, both the breadth and the depth of spike-specific TCRs were significantly higher than at day 0 and than in MenACWY recipients. The 56-69-year group was small, and its depth increase did not reach significance, likely because of low power. Because no day 14 peak-response samples were available, repertoires were characterized only after the peak T cell response. Nearly half of unique spike-specific TCRs reportedly recognized epitopes outside regions mutated in the B.1.351 and B.1.1.7 variants. CD4 TCRs associated with the vaccine covered the entire spike protein, and the dominant responses were in regions 160-218 and 743-854.

The meaning of the sample's time point label: baseline before first vaccination. Samples from vaccinated people were obtained from the UK trials COV001 and COV002, which included a single-blind randomized controlled phase 2/3 trial of AZD1222 (ChAdOx1 nCoV-19) in healthy adults. Trial participant PBMC samples were collected at day 0 and day 28 after the second dose for TCRbeta chain sequencing. The CDR3 regions of human TCRbeta chains were analyzed by immunosequencing. In the source study's methods: Repertoire TCRs were checked for matches against a reference library of SARS-CoV-2-specific TCRs that had been generated using the MIRA antigen-specificity platform. Breadth was defined as the fraction of unique TCRs that were SARS-CoV-2-associated, and depth was defined as the fraction of total T cells that were SARS-CoV-2-associated. Using the MIRA data, each spike-specific TCR was assigned both to the spike region to which the TCR was reactive and to a CD4 or CD8 class. Log10-transformed breadth and depth values were compared by one-way ANOVA with Sidak's multiple comparisons tests. The table was pulled from immuneACCESS by TCRdb, which kept in-frame rearrangements only. Such tables lose some clones; where checked, under half of the loss comes from unresolved V genes, and the rest has no known cause. V and J calls and clone size come straight from that table; D and trimming were deduced from the DNA. The table for this sample lists about 120,000 clones; approximately 85% of them were counted only once. Of the sample, 1.5% to 2% is held by the ten largest clones.

Including the terminal cysteine and phenylalanine, the CDR3 comprises 14 residues. The sequence is cut down to CDR3 DNA, 42 bases in frame from base 1. CDR1 and CDR2 are read off the germline V gene as SGHRS and YFSETQ. V was cut back by 3 bases and J by 3 bases, leaving a gap of 12 bases between them. Worth noting for this clone: Its antigen is not yet known. Nothing much larger sits one base from this clone, and base qualities are not available.

The rearrangement combines TRBV5-1 with TRBJ1-1, and perhaps TRBD1 as D gene, on 5 matching bases. This TCR came from an adult in good health. The input for sequencing was peripheral blood, taken on day 0 of AZD1222 vaccination. Here is the DNA: TGCGCCAGCAGCTCTGGACAAGATTACACTGAAGCTTTCTTT. Its protein product is CASSSGQDYTEAFF.